Detailed here is one T cell receptor (beta chain). Its specificity is unknown. Germline V lookup: CDR1 MDHEN, CDR2 SYDVKM. Trimming took 3 bases from V and 6 from J, leaving 24 bases between them. The CDR3 length is 18 residues. TCRdb's table, derived via immunoSEQ multiplex PCR, lists solely in-frame clones and lacks some. The table lists hundreds of thousands of clones, around 89% of them singletons. Treatment described: roughly 20 received Ad26.COV2.S at low or high dose, single or two shots; a few received placebo; per-sample allocation not given. At day 63 after the first vaccine or placebo injection, samples were drawn. The donor's status was that of an adult aged 18-55 years in Boston. These data are taken from a study of Ad26.COV2.S vaccination and SARS-CoV-2 variants. About the research overall: Dosing was one shot or two shots 56 days apart.

General study findings and limits: The study found similar non-spike TCR breadth in vaccine and placebo recipients. Participants in the vaccine arm had higher spike-specific TCR breadth; placebo recipients had lower.

This receptor was obtained from a person aged 18-60 years who received the Ad26.COV2.S COVID-19 vaccine or a placebo. V usage is TRBV28 and J usage is TRBJ1-5; TRBD1 might be the D (5 bases). The material sequenced was peripheral blood, taken in a trial of Ad26.COV2.S vaccine versus placebo. The chain's CDR3 is CASSLGRGKSWGGQPQHF. The CDR3 DNA reads TGTGCCAGCAGTTTGGGTAGGGGAAAAAGCTGGGGCGGTCAGCCCCAGCATTTT.